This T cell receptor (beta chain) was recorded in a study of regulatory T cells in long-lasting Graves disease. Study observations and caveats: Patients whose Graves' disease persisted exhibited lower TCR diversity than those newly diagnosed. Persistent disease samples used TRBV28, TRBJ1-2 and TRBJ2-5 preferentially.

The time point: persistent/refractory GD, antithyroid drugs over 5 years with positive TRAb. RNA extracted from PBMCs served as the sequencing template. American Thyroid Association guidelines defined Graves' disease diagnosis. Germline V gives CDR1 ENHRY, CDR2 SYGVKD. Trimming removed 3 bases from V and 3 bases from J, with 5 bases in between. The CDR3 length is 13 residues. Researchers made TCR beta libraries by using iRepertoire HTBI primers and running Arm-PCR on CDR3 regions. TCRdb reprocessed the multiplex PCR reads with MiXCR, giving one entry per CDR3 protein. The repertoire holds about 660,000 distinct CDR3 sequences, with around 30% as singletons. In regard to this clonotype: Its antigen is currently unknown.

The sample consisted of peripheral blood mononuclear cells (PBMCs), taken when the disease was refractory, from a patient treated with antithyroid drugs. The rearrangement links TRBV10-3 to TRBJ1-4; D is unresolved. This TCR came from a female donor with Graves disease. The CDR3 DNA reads TGTGCCATCAGTGACCTTTCTAATGAAAAACTGTTTTTT. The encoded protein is CAISDLSNEKLFF.